One TCR beta chain is described in this entry. In this sample, this clonotype turned up many times. This receptor's antigen is unknown. Base qualities are not at hand, and no much larger clone is one base apart. This record belongs to a study of T cell repertoires in cytomegalovirus infection (dated by TCRdb to 2018 to 2020). In the study overall: Donor HLA type was relevant to the analysis, because carriage of CMV infection together with the matching HLA type was indicated by public TCR beta signatures. Paper-wide results and their limitations: Cumulative frequency of public TCR beta family members discriminated carriers of CMV infection plus the relevant HLA type in this cohort and an independent roughly 330-donor cohort. The ex vivo response was dominated by HLA-C-restricted CMV-specific TCR beta clonotypes, which also provided the single most frequent clonotype in two of eight donors.

The CDR3 holds 14 amino acids from the cysteine to the phenylalanine. The sequence is cut down to CDR3 DNA, 42 bases in frame from base 1. The germline V and J ends show losses of 6 bases and 5 bases respectively, and no gene match explains 5 bases of the junction. The germline V gene specifies SNHLY as CDR1 and FYNNEI as CDR2. The sequencing machine was an Illumina HiSeq 1500. The public sequencing data were trimmed at Q25 with fastp and processed into clonotypes with MiXCR by TCRdb, which kept only in-frame beta chains. Each entry is one CDR3 protein sequence, shown with its most common DNA and genes. Recorded for this sample are around 530,000 distinct CDR3 sequences; 15% to 20% of them occurred a single time. The top ten hold about 24% of the sample.

Recombination joined TRBV2 with TRBJ2-1; 9 of the junction bases match TRBD2. Sequenced material: CD8+ T cells from PBMCs. The receptor was derived from a human donor in good health (CMV status not recorded). Some clones in this sample may be carry-over from other donors' samples. The nucleotide sequence is given as TGTGCCAGCAGCAGGCGGGAGGGTAACAATGAGCAGTTCTTC. Its amino acids are CASSRREGNNEQFF.